This T cell receptor (beta chain) was obtained from a study of PD-L1 blockade in urothelial cancer. Study-level background: Blood analysis was done at 3 weeks (second dose) and 6 weeks after treatment began. Blood samples contained a median about 150,000 T cells. Study findings and constraints: At the 3-week point, tumor-associated blood clones expanded more in durable-benefit patients.

Clones were read by immunoSEQ multiplex PCR, and TCRdb kept only the in-frame ones, dropping some. The sample holds 35,000 to 55,000 clones; roughly four fifths are singletons and the top ten take more than 2.5%. This CDR3 has 15 residues. Germline V lookup: CDR1 MDHEN, CDR2 SYDVKM. Trimming pared 10 bases from V and 2 bases from J, leaving 17 bases between. With respect to this clone: Its antigen is not identified.

The number of samples from each patient was between 1 and 8, taken pretreatment and on-treatment. Sequences were derived from PBMCs, sampled around atezolizumab (anti-PD-L1) treatment. This TCR was sampled from a man between 70 and 80 years old with urothelial cancer. The chain has TRBV28 and TRBJ2-2, with D tentatively TRBD1 (6 bases). The CDR3 reads CATAPAGDNTGELFF. The CDR3 DNA is TGTGCCACCGCCCCGGCAGGGGACAACACCGGGGAGCTGTTTTTT.